These T cell receptor beta chains were read from a single sample in a study of STAT5B mutations in CD4+ large granular lymphocyte leukemia. The method was immunoSEQ multiplex PCR; TCRdb's version includes in-frame clones alone and lacks a portion of them. The sample holds around 33,000 clones; 81% are singletons and the top ten take nearly 4.5%. Sequencing input: CD4+ T cells from blood buffy coats. Receptors were obtained from a human donor in good health. CDR3s include the opening cysteine and the closing phenylalanine or tryptophan. The order of the fields is V gene, clone size, J gene, D gene, CDR3 DNA, CDR3 protein. D genes are given only for firm matches. Where a row states a size, it is once, few, many or the class of an expanded clone; other rows omit it.

V gene: TRBV2; clone size: once; J gene: TRBJ2-7; D gene: .; CDR3 DNA: TGTGCCAGCAGACTGGTGGGGCAAAGCTACGAGCAGTACTTC; CDR3 protein: CASRLVGQSYEQYF
V gene: TRBV19; clone size: once; J gene: TRBJ2-5; D gene: .; CDR3 DNA: TGTGCCAGTAGTACCAACGACCATATGGCCCAAGAGACCCTGTACTTC; CDR3 protein: CASSTNDHMAQETLYF
V gene: TRBV7-9; clone size: few; J gene: TRBJ1-2; D gene: .; CDR3 DNA: TGTGCCAGCAGCTTAGATTGGAGTGGGCATGGCTACACCTTC; CDR3 protein: CASSLDWSGHGYTF
V gene: TRBV5-6; clone size: few; J gene: TRBJ1-4; D gene: .; CDR3 DNA: TGTGCCAGCAGCTTGGCCGTTAACCGAGGACTGTTTTTT; CDR3 protein: CASSLAVNRGLFF
V gene: TRBV30; clone size: .; J gene: TRBJ2-1; D gene: .; CDR3 DNA: TGTGCCTGGAGCTATACGGGTGAGCAGTTCTTC; CDR3 protein: CAWSYTGEQFF
V gene: TRBV19; clone size: .; J gene: TRBJ2-1; D gene: TRBD2; CDR3 DNA: TGTGCCAGTAGTATAACTAGCGGGAGAAATGAGCAGTTCTTC; CDR3 protein: CASSITSGRNEQFF
V gene: TRBV18; clone size: .; J gene: TRBJ2-1; D gene: .; CDR3 DNA: TGTGCCAGCTCACCCTCGGGAGCGGATGAGCAGTTCTTC; CDR3 protein: CASSPSGADEQFF
V gene: TRBV5-6; clone size: .; J gene: TRBJ2-7; D gene: TRBD1; CDR3 DNA: TGTGCCAGCAGCTTCCCTACAGGGGGCTCCTACGAGCAGTACTTC; CDR3 protein: CASSFPTGGSYEQYF
V gene: TRBV4-1; clone size: .; J gene: TRBJ2-1; D gene: TRBD2; CDR3 DNA: TGCGCCAGCAGCCAAGATGAGGGACTAGCGGCTTTGGGGCAATCCTACAATGAGCAGTTCTTC; CDR3 protein: CASSQDEGLAALGQSYNEQFF
V gene: TRBV10-3; clone size: .; J gene: TRBJ2-2; D gene: .; CDR3 DNA: TGTGCCATCAGTCCCCGGGAGGGGGCAGGCGGGGAGCTGTTTTTT; CDR3 protein: CAISPREGAGGELFF
V gene: TRBV7-9; clone size: .; J gene: TRBJ2-7; D gene: TRBD1; CDR3 DNA: TGTGCCAGCAGCCACCCCAAGACAGGGCCGACCTACGAGCAGTACTTC; CDR3 protein: CASSHPKTGPTYEQYF
V gene: TRBV4-3; clone size: once; J gene: TRBJ2-5; D gene: TRBD2; CDR3 DNA: TGCGCCAGCAGCCAAGATCTAGCGGGAGCTTTTCGGGAGACCCAGTACTTC; CDR3 protein: CASSQDLAGAFRETQYF
V gene: TRBV28; clone size: .; J gene: TRBJ1-2; D gene: .; CDR3 DNA: TGTGCCAGCGAAACAGGGTCTGGCTACACCTTC; CDR3 protein: CASETGSGYTF
V gene: TRBV7-9; clone size: few; J gene: TRBJ2-6; D gene: .; CDR3 DNA: TGTGCCAGCAGCTTAGAAGCGGATGCTGGGGCCAACGTCCTGACTTTC; CDR3 protein: CASSLEADAGANVLTF
V gene: TRBV2; clone size: .; J gene: TRBJ1-2; D gene: .; CDR3 DNA: TGTGCCAGCAGTGAAGATCGCGGGGGGATTTACTATGGCTACACCTTC; CDR3 protein: CASSEDRGGIYYGYTF
V gene: TRBV15; clone size: .; J gene: TRBJ2-5; D gene: TRBD2; CDR3 DNA: TGTGCCACCAGCAGAGGGGAGGGTTTGGGGCAGTACTTC; CDR3 protein: CATSRGEGLGQYF
V gene: TRBV10-1; clone size: .; J gene: TRBJ2-1; D gene: TRBD2; CDR3 DNA: TGCGCCAGCAGTGGGACTAGCGGGAAGAGGGGTGAGCAGTTCTTC; CDR3 protein: CASSGTSGKRGEQFF
V gene: TRBV27; clone size: .; J gene: TRBJ2-3; D gene: .; CDR3 DNA: TGTGCCAGCAGTTTGGCCCCCGAGTCTGATACGCAGTATTTT; CDR3 protein: CASSLAPESDTQYF
V gene: TRBV5-3; clone size: .; J gene: TRBJ2-1; D gene: .; CDR3 DNA: TGTGCCAGAAGCTTTTTTGGGGAACGTCCCAGGGATGAGCAGTTCTTC; CDR3 protein: CARSFFGERPRDEQFF
V gene: TRBV5-4; clone size: .; J gene: TRBJ1-2; D gene: .; CDR3 DNA: TGTGCCAGCAGAGGGGGGAAAGACATGGCCCAGGGCGTCTATGGCTACACCTTC; CDR3 protein: CASRGGKDMAQGVYGYTF
V gene: TRBV28; clone size: .; J gene: TRBJ1-5; D gene: TRBD1; CDR3 DNA: TGTGCCAGCAGTTTAAGGCAGGGGGATAGCAATCAGCCCCAGCATTTT; CDR3 protein: CASSLRQGDSNQPQHF
V gene: TRBV7-2; clone size: .; J gene: TRBJ2-3; D gene: TRBD2; CDR3 DNA: TGTGCCAGCAGCTTACTAGCGGGTGAGCAGTATTTT; CDR3 protein: CASSLLAGEQYF